These 27 T cell receptor beta chains share one sample of origin, sequenced in a study of blood T cell repertoires in COVID-19. Only in-frame clones appear in the TCRdb table, and some are missing; sequencing was by immunoSEQ multiplex PCR. The sample has around 130,000 clones; 75% to 90% are singletons. Sequenced material: peripheral blood. The receptors originated from a man between 65 and 85 years old with active or convalescent COVID-19.

The gene calls are TRBV18 and TRBJ1-2, with a tentative D call TRBD1 (5 bases). This CDR3 region has 14 residues. V dropped 0 bases and J dropped 8 bases, with 13 bases sitting between them. Germline values: CDR1 KGHSH, CDR2 LQKENI. CDR3 in DNA: TGTGCCAGCTCACCACCGAATGGGGCGGAAGGCTACACCTTC. Amino acids: CASSPPNGAEGYTF.

The V call is TRBV19, the J call TRBJ1-6; the D gene is possibly TRBD1 (6 bases). The V end lost 7 bases, the J end lost 5 bases, and 12 bases lay between the germline ends. The V gene's germline CDR1 is LNHDA and CDR2 SQIVND (reference sequence). The CDR3 extends over 14 amino acids. In DNA form, the CDR3 reads TGTGCCAGTACCGGGACAAATAATAATTCACCCCTCCACTTT. Translation gives CASTGTNNNSPLHF.

In DNA, the CDR3 is TGTGCCAGCAAGGGGAGGGCCCAAAGCAATCAGCCCCAGCATTTT. This translates into CASKGRAQSNQPQHF. The genes are TRBV6-5 and TRBJ1-5; a weak D match, TRBD1 (5 bases). Germline V gene data show CDR1 as MNHEY and CDR2 as SVGAGI. This CDR3 has 15 amino acids. The V and J ends lost 7 bases and 1 base respectively, with 14 bases between them.

V and J are TRBV23-1 and TRBJ2-3; D possibly corresponds to TRBD2 (6 bases). TRBV23-1 is given ORF status, its function remaining uncertain. V was shortened by 2 bases and J by 4 bases, with 13 bases between the two germline ends. The CDR3 sequence is 15 residues long. CDR3 DNA sequence: TGCGCCAGCAGTCAACCGGGACTGTGCCCAGATACGCAGTATTTT. Its translation: CASSQPGLCPDTQYF.

This rearrangement joins TRBV6-5 to TRBJ1-5; the D gene is possibly TRBD1 (5 bases). The CDR3 runs to 15 residues. V shed 0 bases and J shed 7 bases, with 13 bases lying between them. Germline values: CDR1 MNHEY, CDR2 SVGAGI. The DNA for the CDR3 is TGTGCCAGCAGTTACTCATCCCGTGGGGGGCAGCCCCAGCATTTT. It translates to CASSYSSRGGQPQHF.

The V call is TRBV5-1, the J call TRBJ2-1; 13 nucleotides line up with TRBD2. V shed 0 bases, J shed 6 bases, and the junction held 6 bases outside the gene matches. Per the germline V gene, CDR1 is SGHRS and CDR2 is YFSETQ. The CDR3 consists of 17 residues. The CDR3 region is CASSLGLAGGWGNEQFF. In nucleotides, the CDR3 is TGCGCCAGCAGCTTGGGACTAGCGGGGGGTTGGGGCAATGAGCAGTTCTTC.

The chain combines TRBV24-1 with TRBJ1-2, with D possibly matching TRBD1 (6 bases). The V end was cut by 2 bases, the J end by 0 bases, with 12 bases between. The CDR3 has 16 amino acids. Germline V gives CDR1 KGHDR, CDR2 SFDVKD. Written as DNA, the CDR3 is TGTGCCACCAGTGATTCCGACAGGTCCCCTAACTATGGCTACACCTTC. It encodes CATSDSDRSPNYGYTF.

This clone was observed a single time. CDR3 region: CASSGQAFGEQYF. The CDR3 DNA reads as TGCGCCAGCAGTGGACAGGCGTTTGGCGAGCAGTACTTC. The chain employs TRBV10-1 and TRBJ2-7; D is possibly TRBD1 (6 bases). This CDR3 contains 13 residues. The ends were cut back, 4 bases at V and 6 bases at J, with 13 bases in the middle. CDR1 is WNHNN and CDR2 is SYGVQD in the germline V gene (reference sequence).

In this sample, this clone turned up once. The J gene is TRBJ2-7, the V gene TRBV3-1 (or the pseudogene TRBV3-2), with TRBD2 matching over 10 bases. CDR3 size: 16 residues. The V gene end was trimmed by 3 bases and the J gene end by 1 base; junction bases not matched to a gene: 6. Looked up from germline, CDR1 is LGHDT and CDR2 is YNNKEL (reference sequence). In DNA, the CDR3 is TGTGCCAGCAGCCAGGAGACTAGCGGGCTTTCCTACGAGCAGTACTTC. It is translated as CASSQETSGLSYEQYF.

The chain uses TRBV10-3 and TRBJ2-1; 9 bases align to TRBD2. Per the germline V gene, CDR1 is ENHRY and CDR2 is SYGVKD. CDR3 length equals 17 residues. V shed 6 bases, J shed 3 bases, and the junction held 12 bases outside the gene matches. CDR3 residues: CAIRGLASGGNYNEQFF. The CDR3 nucleotides read TGTGCCATCAGGGGGTTGGCCAGCGGGGGGAACTACAATGAGCAGTTCTTC.

The chain recombines TRBV3-1 (or the pseudogene TRBV3-2) with TRBJ2-1; a weak D match, TRBD2 (5 bases). This CDR3 region has 17 residues. Germline V CDR1 and CDR2: LGHDT, YNNKEL (reference sequence). Trimming removed 1 base from V and 6 bases from J, with 19 bases in between. CDR3 nucleotides: TGTGCCAGCAGCCAAGTTTTTTCGGCGGGTGAGTTCAATGAGCAGTTCTTC. Its translation is CASSQVFSAGEFNEQFF.

The chain joins TRBV30 to TRBJ1-2, with D unresolved. Per germline, CDR1 GTSNPN and CDR2 SVGIG (reference sequence). The CDR3 has 14 residues. The germline V and J ends were trimmed by 2 bases and 4 bases, with 14 bases remaining between them. The CDR3 bases are TGTGCCTGGAGTAGCGCGGGCCTAACCTATGGCTACACCTTC. Translating it yields CAWSSAGLTYGYTF.

The chain carries TRBV2 and TRBJ2-1; D call uncertain. The germline gives CDR1 SNHLY, CDR2 FYNNEI. Trimming took 5 bases from V and 5 from J, leaving 16 bases between them. CDR3 length: 15 residues. The CDR3 bases are TGTGCCAGCAGTACCCCTCTGAAGCGCGACAATGAGCAGTTCTTC. This codes for CASSTPLKRDNEQFF.

This clone occurred once. V gene TRBV12-3 or TRBV12-4 combines with J gene TRBJ2-5, with D possibly TRBD1 on 6 matching bases. The CDR3 is made up of 13 amino acids. Trimming removed 6 bases at V and 7 bases at J, with 15 bases between. CDR3 loop: CASRYTGWGTQYF. CDR3 DNA: TGTGCCAGCAGATACACAGGGTGGGGGACCCAGTACTTC.

V and J are TRBV19 and TRBJ1-5, with D perhaps TRBD1 (5 bases). The CDR3 runs to 15 residues. The germline V gene encodes CDR1 LNHDA and CDR2 SQIVND (reference sequence). Trimming took off 5 bases at V and 6 bases at J, with 17 bases between the two ends. This chain's CDR3 is CASSRRTLVGQPQHF. As DNA, the CDR3 is TGTGCCAGTAGTCGCCGGACACTGGTAGGTCAGCCCCAGCATTTT.

This clone was recorded only once. The genes are TRBV19 and TRBJ1-2; 10 nucleotides line up with TRBD1. After removal of 6 bases from V and 7 bases from J, the junction contained 5 bases not matched to a gene. The V gene's germline CDR1 is LNHDA and CDR2 SQIVND (reference sequence). The CDR3 consists of 13 residues. The DNA of the CDR3 is TGTGCCAGTAGCTTGGACAGGGGGTTTGGCTACACCTTC. It codes for CASSLDRGFGYTF.

The V call is TRBV19, the J call TRBJ1-5, with D tentatively TRBD1 (6 bases). V was clipped by 6 bases and J by 0 bases, with 9 bases between them. The CDR3 has 14 residues. Germline assignment: CDR1 LNHDA and CDR2 SQIVND (reference sequence). CDR3 sequence (DNA): TGTGCCAGTAGGGACAGTGATAGCAATCAGCCCCAGCATTTT. This codes for CASRDSDSNQPQHF.

The CDR3 region is CASSPRLAGAHNEQFF. The CDR3 DNA sequence: TGTGCCAGCAGTCCCAGACTAGCGGGAGCCCACAATGAGCAGTTCTTC. The chain couples TRBV28 to TRBJ2-1; 12 nucleotides agree with TRBD2. Germline CDR1 MDHEN, CDR2 SYDVKM. The CDR3 has 16 residues. With 5 bases clipped from V and 5 bases from J, the junction kept 7 bases outside the gene matches.

This chain links TRBV6-5 with TRBJ2-7; D perhaps matches TRBD1 (6 bases). Trimming removed 5 bases from V and 3 bases from J, with 8 bases in between. Germline V gene data show CDR1 as MNHEY and CDR2 as SVGAGI. The CDR3 runs 12 residues. The CDR3: CASSLGGYEQYF. Written as DNA, the CDR3 is TGTGCCAGCAGTCTAGGGGGCTACGAGCAGTACTTC.

The chain recombines TRBV18 with TRBJ1-4; 7 nucleotides match TRBD1. The junction had 9 bases not matched to a gene; V was cut back by 3 bases and J by 8 bases. Germline V gene sequence: CDR1 KGHSH, CDR2 LQKENI. The CDR3 runs 15 residues. The DNA of the CDR3 is TGTGCCAGCTCACCGAATCCAGGGGGTTACGAAAAACTGTTTTTT. Protein product: CASSPNPGGYEKLFF.

This chain connects TRBV6-5 to TRBJ1-1, with 8 bases identical to TRBD1. The CDR3 loop spans 15 amino acids. Germline-derived CDR1 and CDR2 are MNHEY and SVGAGI. Losses at the gene ends were 6 bases for V and 3 bases for J; bases not matched to a gene: 9. CDR3 nucleotide sequence: TGTGCCAGCAGCCCCCCCAGGGGGCTCGACACTGAAGCTTTCTTT. The encoded protein is CASSPPRGLDTEAFF.

The J gene is TRBJ1-5, the V gene TRBV6-1; 8 nucleotides match TRBD1. The CDR3 has 15 amino acids. In germline, CDR1 is MNHNS, CDR2 SASEGT. The V and J ends lost 2 bases and 6 bases, in that order; junction bases with no gene match: 6. CDR3 in amino acids: CASSESARGLQPQHF. For the CDR3, the DNA is TGTGCCAGCAGTGAATCAGCCAGGGGGCTTCAGCCCCAGCATTTT.

This sequence joins TRBV30 and TRBJ2-3, with 8 bases lining up with TRBD1. CDR3 length: 15 residues. CDR1 and CDR2 (germline): GTSNPN, SVGIG (reference sequence). The V gene end was trimmed by 4 bases and the J gene end by 6 bases; junction bases not matched to a gene: 12. The DNA of the CDR3 is TGTGCCTGGAATCGACAGGGGAAGGGGCAGGATACGCAGTATTTT. It codes for CAWNRQGKGQDTQYF. The entire variable domain, with the rest obtained from reference TRBV30 and TRBJ2-3, is as follows: SQTIHQWPATLVQPVGSPLSLECTVEGTSNPNLYWYRQAAGRGLQLLFYSVGIGQISSEVPQNLSASRPQDRQFILSSKKLLLSDSGFYLCAWNRQGKGQDTQYFGPGTRLTVL.

This clone has only one observation. This sequence joins TRBV23-1 and TRBJ2-7; 10 positions agree with TRBD2. TRBV23-1 is sorted into the ORF group, with uncertain function. Unmatched junction bases numbered 6, after V lost 0 bases and J lost 1 base. The CDR3 runs to 17 residues. For the CDR3, the DNA is TGCGCCAGCAGTCAATCTATGGTAGCGGGAGGTTCCTACGAGCAGTACTTC. Its translation: CASSQSMVAGGSYEQYF.

This clone was seen once. The chain links TRBV4-2 to TRBJ2-2; 11 nucleotides align to TRBD2. The V and J ends lost 4 bases and 6 bases, in that order; junction bases with no gene match: 4. Germline V gene data show CDR1 as LGHNA and CDR2 as YNFKEQ. The CDR3 is made up of 15 amino acids. CDR3: CASSLAGGPAGELFF. The DNA for the CDR3 is TGTGCCAGCAGCCTAGCGGGAGGGCCGGCCGGGGAGCTGTTTTTT.

This clone appeared a single time. The V gene is TRBV24-1, the J gene TRBJ2-2; TRBD2 is a possible D gene (5 bases). Trimming shortened V by 3 bases and J by 9 bases, and 10 bases separated the two germline ends. Germline lookup yields CDR1 KGHDR and CDR2 SFDVKD. This CDR3 comprises 13 residues. The CDR3 loop is CATSDSGPRELFF. The CDR3, as DNA: TGTGCCACCAGTGATAGCGGTCCAAGGGAGCTGTTTTTT.

The chain carries TRBV28 and TRBJ2-1; D possibly corresponds to TRBD2 (6 bases). The CDR3 is 14 residues long. Between the trimmed V and J ends, which lost 3 bases and 4 bases, there was a span of 10 bases. Germline CDR1 and CDR2: MDHEN and SYDVKM. The chain's CDR3 is CASSLGLNYNEQFF. The CDR3 nucleotides read TGTGCCAGCAGTTTGGGACTTAATTACAATGAGCAGTTCTTC.